This T cell receptor beta chain was identified in a study of cytomegalovirus exposure and HLA in healthy donors (dated by TCRdb to between 2016 and 2019). About the investigation overall: In an earlier analysis of some 610 of the donors, less than 350 Gb of sequence data and 90 million to 130 million unique TCR beta sequences from about 180 million T cells were reported. The T cell repertoires of several hundred subjects were profiled by immunosequencing and related to cytomegalovirus serostatus. An earlier analysis of fewer than 700 of the donors applied high-throughput TCR beta sequencing to assess whether each TCR beta V gene segment acted as functional or pseudogenic. Typing coverage differed by locus: A, B, C, DRB1 and DQB1 were typed in roughly 620-640 donors, DQA1 in 500 to 550, DPA1 in 600 to 610, and DPB1 in 472. Donor age, sex, ethnicity and CMV serostatus were compiled alongside the repertoire data. Of the approximately 400 genotyped donors, approximately 83% fell in the genetic ancestry cluster associated with self-reported Caucasian donors. Rather than using new phenotypic data, the later analysis identified candidate immune exposures from TCR beta sequences and from how often those sequences occurred across donors. In addition to the first cohort of 500 to 850 subjects, a separate validation cohort of under 150 different subjects was used. Both class I and class II loci were covered by HLA typing, at four-digit resolution. Roughly 5 DR-DQ haplotypes were treated as single units for association and clustering because of strong linkage in the cohort. A later genetic analysis took genome-wide SNP genotypes for about 60% of the roughly 670 donors and used that subset as a discovery cohort. An early release that covered fewer than 750 HLA-typed donors contained 300 to 350 gigabases of sequencing data and tens of millions of unique TCR sequences. Every discovery cohort repertoire had been produced on one sequencing platform. High-throughput TCR immunosequencing, statistical association of individual TCRs with disease status, and machine learning were combined to predict cytomegalovirus infection status. Among about 400 genotyped donors of the cohort, an average of around 220,000 unique TCR beta nucleotide sequences was sequenced per donor, of which about 19% were non-productive. A later analysis re-examined previously published TCR beta repertoires from 500 to 700 donors and added high-resolution HLA genotyping to investigate patterns of TCR occurrence. The study aimed to test whether cataloging public T cell receptors could reveal signatures of past pathogen exposure. The full study reports these points: Immune exposure information for the cohort was limited to CMV serostatus. Compared with equally common non-associated chains, HLA-associated TCR beta chains in a later analysis were more clonally expanded and had lower generation probabilities. The study listed 164 TCR beta chains as associated with cytomegalovirus. A further reported finding was that TCR beta sequences accurately predicted the HLA-A and HLA-B alleles for most subjects in the first cohort. The authors suggested that the approach could potentially be extended to other disease states and immunological phenotypes. In a later analysis, about 17,000 TCR beta sequences were associated with specific HLA alleles at a false discovery rate of 0.05. Cytomegalovirus status was reported to be diagnosed by the classifier with high specificity and sensitivity in both the original and validation cohorts. A cluster of highly shared sequence variants was judged likely to be a technical artifact of the sequencing pipeline. Most TCR sequences were seen in very few donors, while some public TCRs were found in many individuals. Assigning TCR associations to individual alleles was difficult when HLA alleles, especially DR and DQ, strongly co-occurred. Some IMGT-functional V segments, including TRBV6-2 and TRBV6-3, could not be told apart with the 87-base-pair reads, so those segments were excluded. In a later genetic analysis, a missense DCLRE1C variant was associated with V-gene and J-gene trimming of TCR beta chains, and the association was replicated in an independent cohort. Presence/absence analyses assumed roughly uniform sequencing depth across donors, an assumption that may not hold. According to a later analysis, TCR association rates differed among HLA loci, with DRB1 alleles showing the most associated TCRs and HLA-C alleles showing the fewest. Because counts were too low, approximately 15 rarely observed V segments, including chromosome 9 orphons, were excluded from the earlier analysis of several hundred of the donors. An earlier analysis of roughly 570 of the donors showed that most TCR beta V segments appeared in productive rearrangements either about 87% or about 30% of the time, which broadly matched IMGT annotations. The cohort was sequenced for TCR beta chains only, and without alpha or paired-chain data the features that could be detected were limited. In a later genetic analysis, fewer N-insertions in productive TCRs were reported among donors in an Asian-associated ancestry cluster than the roughly 640-donor mean. Several of the top co-occurrence clusters appeared to be linked to parvovirus B19, influenza, CMV and Epstein-Barr virus, according to a later analysis. Linkage disequilibrium might explain the correlated functional status among segregating V segments, but an unknown experimental factor could not be excluded. In vitro tests confirmed that a few of the cytomegalovirus-associated TCR beta chains recognize cytomegalovirus antigens. HLA typing was unavailable for some donors at each locus, so association tests used only the typed subset. Most CMV-associated TCR beta chains appeared to be HLA-restricted in a later analysis, and the HLA associations seemed to be driven largely by CMV exposure.

In total, more than 500 healthy bone marrow donors made up the cohort. Cohort members were all nominally healthy when sampled, although unrecorded immune exposures were likely present. The donor tested CMV seropositive, placing the donor among the roughly 300 seropositive members of the cohort. Every donor gave a peripheral blood sample, and the peripheral blood mononuclear cells from that sample were used for TCR beta sequencing. The Qiagen DNeasy Blood Extraction Kit was used to extract genomic DNA from the blood cell samples. As concerns this clone: Which antigen it targets is not known. Base qualities are not at hand, and no much larger clone is one base apart.

Libraries were made using the immunoSEQ multiplex PCR assay. A mixture of 60 forward primers for TCR Vbeta segments and 13 reverse primers for TCR Jbeta segments was used in the multiplex PCR. A multiplex PCR assay on genomic DNA amplified the CDR3 region of rearranged TCR beta genes. The amplified TCR beta libraries were sequenced on the Illumina HiSeq System as 87-base-pair reads. For the original study's pipeline: A later analysis counted about 80 million unique TCR beta chains across the 640 or so repertoires, and about 10 million of these chains were shared by at least two donors. Raw reads were error-corrected and collapsed into unique sequences with a nearest-neighbor algorithm that merged closely related sequences to remove PCR and sequencing errors. Alignment of CDR3 sequences to IMGT reference sequences was used to assign V, D and J gene segments. For a sequence to be retained, a match of at least six nucleotides to both a V gene segment and a J gene segment was required. Rearrangements were called productive when the CDR3 lacked stop codons and stayed in frame with V and J; all others were non-productive. CDR3 was defined according to IMGT convention as the region running from the second conserved V-encoded cysteine to the conserved J-encoded phenylalanine. In an earlier analysis of more than 550 of the donors, sequences lacking an unambiguous match to a single V gene segment were excluded. An earlier analysis of fewer than 650 of the donors classified V segments as functional when productive rearrangements were above 56.7% and as segregating when the standard deviation between donors was above 5%. To diagnose cytomegalovirus status from the catalog of TCR beta chain sequences, a statistical classification framework was built. V and J gene assignment, in a later analysis, came from comparing TCR nucleotide sequences with IMGT/GENE-DB human TR gene sequences. A later analysis assigned CDR3 sequences and most-parsimonious VDJ recombination scenarios with the TCRdist pipeline. In a later analysis, each TCR beta chain was defined by its CDR3 amino acid sequence together with its V-gene family, and reads lacking a unique V-gene family were excluded. To address suspected cross-contamination and a sequencing artifact, a later analysis removed around 600 highly shared, low-generation-probability nucleotide sequences. In a later analysis, a clonal expansion index for each public chain was calculated from normalized within-repertoire ranks of inferred template counts. Generation probabilities in a later analysis came from a VDJ recombination model fitted to out-of-frame rearrangements, and those results were checked against IGoR. In a later analysis, TCR-TCR, TCR-HLA and TCR-CMV co-occurrence was scored with hypergeometric tests, and a repertoire-size bias correction was applied to TCR pairs. To estimate false discovery rates, a later analysis permuted the HLA or CMV assignments 20 times. In a later analysis, co-occurring TCRs were grouped using DBSCAN, and TCRdist sequence similarity was added for clustering within HLA-allele-positive subsets. Co-occurrence clustering excluded repertoires with fewer than 30,000 or more than 120,000 public chains, plus five with anomalous nucleotide sharing. What TCRdb holds here is the immuneACCESS table cut down to in-frame rearrangements. Part of the clones is not present; checked against another copy, under half of the missing clones reflect an unresolved V gene, and the others are unexplained. V and J calls and clone size are copied from that table; D and trimming were computed from the DNA. The sample includes about 130,000 clones, with about 80% observed a single time. Of the sample, around 7% falls within the top ten clones.

Taken from the germline V gene, the CDR1 and CDR2 loops are SGDLS and YYNGEE. Between the V and J ends, shortened by 0 bases and 3 bases respectively, the junction contains 7 bases. CDR3 length: 13 amino acids, cysteine to phenylalanine. Here the CDR3 DNA is all that survives: 39 bases in frame from base 1. The source of this sequence is a man aged 35 to 55 in good health and CMV-seropositive. Sequencing was done on a sample of PBMCs. This chain joins TRBV9 to TRBJ2-7; the D gene is perhaps TRBD1, from 6 matching bases. The sequenced DNA: TGTGCCAGCAGCGTAGCACAGGGCTACGAGCAGTACTTC. The resulting protein is CASSVAQGYEQYF.